This TCR beta chain was sequenced during a study of blood T cells in healthy people across ages. For the study at large: Capture by template switching was about one barcoded beta molecule per two T cells.

Per-sample yields of isolated PBMCs were at least 6 million. This clonotype was seen a few times. What it binds is not known. V was shortened by 0 bases and J by 7 bases, with 13 bases between the two germline ends. Germline CDR1 and CDR2: LGHNA and YNFKEQ. This CDR3 is built from 16 residues. A J-beta primer mix and a sample-barcoded 5' primer were used in a second PCR of about 7 to 12 cycles. TCRdb recomputed calls from the 5' RACE reads with MiXCR, one row per CDR3 protein. Among 1.5 million to 2 million distinct CDR3 sequences listed, almost 35% were seen once. Study results and caveats: Strong correlation linked observed beta diversity and percent naive T cells.

The TCR originated in a woman in her 30s in good health. The sequenced sample consisted of blood. This chain links TRBV4-2 with TRBJ1-6; D unresolved. The CDR3 bases are TGTGCCAGCAGCCAAGAAACCCAGGCATTCAATTCACCCCTCCACTTT. Residues: CASSQETQAFNSPLHF.